This is a list of T cell receptor beta chains from one sample in a study of T cells in Graves' hyperthyroidism and ophthalmopathy. MiXCR, applied by TCRdb to the multiplex PCR reads, yields one record per CDR3 protein. This table has hundreds of thousands of distinct CDR3 sequences, about 20% appearing once. Sequenced sample: blood. The origin of the receptors is a man under 40 with Graves' ophthalmopathy. The CDR3 runs from the conserved cysteine through the conserved F or W. Fields, in order: CDR3 DNA, CDR3 protein, J gene, clone size, V gene, D gene. D genes are given only for firm matches. Clone size is given for some rows only: seen once, a few or many times, or a class if the clone is expanded.

TGTGCCAGCAGGGGACTGCACCCTCAAGAGACCCAGTACTTC CASRGLHPQETQYF TRBJ2-5 many TRBV2 NA
TGTGCCAGCAGCTCATATGTAGGGGGAGACACAGATACGCAGTATTTT CASSSYVGGDTDTQYF TRBJ2-3 NA TRBV7-8 NA
TGTGCCAGCAGCTTTCGCGACCGCAAACAAGATGAGCAGTTCTTC CASSFRDRKQDEQFF TRBJ2-1 NA TRBV7-9 NA
TGTGCCAGCAGCGTAGACCACAGGGGATCCACCGGGGAGCTGTTTTTT CASSVDHRGSTGELFF TRBJ2-2 NA TRBV9 TRBD1
TGCGCCAGCAGTGAGTCGGTAGCGGGAGGTTGGGAGACCCAGTACTTC CASSESVAGGWETQYF TRBJ2-5 few TRBV10-1 TRBD2
TGTGCCAGCAGCGAGAATACAGGGCCTGGCACTGAAGCTTTCTTT CASSENTGPGTEAFF TRBJ1-1 many TRBV7-2 NA
TGTGCCAGCAGCCAGGGACGGTTGAGCGCTGAAGCTTTCTTT CASSQGRLSAEAFF TRBJ1-1 NA TRBV9 NA
TGTGCCGGGGCCGCGAACACCGGGGAGCTGTTTTTT CAGAANTGELFF TRBJ2-2 NA TRBV10-3 NA
TGTGCCAGCAGCTTAGGGGTCGGGAGACTTTCAGATACGCAGTATTTT CASSLGVGRLSDTQYF TRBJ2-3 many TRBV11-1 NA
TGTGCCAGCAGTCCCCGACAGGGGACCATGAGTGGCTACACCTTC CASSPRQGTMSGYTF TRBJ1-2 few TRBV27 TRBD1
TGTGCCTGGAGTATTTCCCGGACTAGCGGACCCTACGAGCAGTACTTC CAWSISRTSGPYEQYF TRBJ2-7 NA TRBV30 TRBD2
TGTGCCAGCAGGACAGGGGGGTCTGGGGCCAACGTCCTGACTTTC CASRTGGSGANVLTF TRBJ2-6 NA TRBV28 TRBD1
TGTGCCAGCAGCCTGCGAACAGGGGCCGGAATGAACACTGAAGCTTTCTTT CASSLRTGAGMNTEAFF TRBJ1-1 many TRBV3-1 TRBD1
TGTGCCAGCAGCTCCGATGGGGGCTATGGCTACACCTTC CASSSDGGYGYTF TRBJ1-2 NA TRBV7-3 NA
TGTGCCAGCAGCCCAAACCTGGGAGGGGTTGGGACCGGGGAGCTGTTTTTT CASSPNLGGVGTGELFF TRBJ2-2 few TRBV7-3 TRBD2
TGCAGTACCACGGACATTGTAAACTATGGCTACACCTTC CSTTDIVNYGYTF TRBJ1-2 many TRBV20-1 NA
TGTGCCAGCAGTGAAGTCCCGGGGCGGGGGGGGGGTGAGCAGTTCTTC CASSEVPGRGGGEQFF TRBJ2-1 NA TRBV2 TRBD2
TGTGCCAGCAGCCAAGATAGTGGCCGTCAGCCCCAGCATTTT CASSQDSGRQPQHF TRBJ1-5 few TRBV4-2 NA
TGTGCCACCAGCAGAGATCGATGGGGTACGGATACGCAGTATTTT CATSRDRWGTDTQYF TRBJ2-3 few TRBV15 NA
TGCGCCAGCAGCTCCGCGAAGACTAGCGGGAGGGCCGACACCGGGGAGCTGTTTTTT CASSSAKTSGRADTGELFF TRBJ2-2 few TRBV5-1 TRBD2
TGCGCCAGCAGTGAGTCGGGCGGGAGGGCCATAGATACGCAGTATTTT CASSESGGRAIDTQYF TRBJ2-3 NA TRBV10-2 TRBD2
TGTGCCAGCAGTGTACACCGGGACGCGAGCTCCTACGAGCAGTACTTC CASSVHRDASSYEQYF TRBJ2-7 many TRBV2 NA
TGTGCCAGCAGTTTCGCAGCGGGAGGCAGGGATGAGCAGTTCTTC CASSFAAGGRDEQFF TRBJ2-1 many TRBV28 TRBD2
TGTGCCAGCAGTTCGGGACAGGGAACCTACGATGAGCAGTTCTTC CASSSGQGTYDEQFF TRBJ2-1 once TRBV28 TRBD1
TGTGCCAGCAGTTACTCGGAAAACCAAGAGACCCAGTACTTC CASSYSENQETQYF TRBJ2-5 NA TRBV6-5 NA
TGTGCCAGTAGTATAGCCCGTGGGGGGCAGCCCCAGCATTTT CASSIARGGQPQHF TRBJ1-5 once TRBV19 NA
TGTGCCAGCAGCCCACGACCGCAGCTCTCCTACAATGAGCAGTTCTTC CASSPRPQLSYNEQFF TRBJ2-1 few TRBV6-2/TRBV6-3 NA
TGTGCCAGTAGTATAGGGCTGCGAGACTATGGCTACACCTTC CASSIGLRDYGYTF TRBJ1-2 NA TRBV19 NA
TGCAGTGCTAGCGCGGATGCGAGGGTTTACAATGAGCAGTTCTTC CSASADARVYNEQFF TRBJ2-1 many TRBV20-1 NA
TGTGCCAACAGCTTAGGGGCTAGCGGGACAGATACGCAGTATTTT CANSLGASGTDTQYF TRBJ2-3 NA TRBV7-2 TRBD2
TGCAGTGCTAGAGATGGTTTGGTTGGGGCAGCGGCGTTCTTC CSARDGLVGAAAFF TRBJ2-1 few TRBV20-1 NA